A selection of T cell receptor beta chains follows, all from one sample in a study of blood T cell repertoires in COVID-19. The table came from immunoSEQ multiplex PCR; TCRdb's copy has only in-frame clones and leaves some out. The sample includes tens of thousands of clones, around nine tenths of them seen just once. Input material: peripheral blood. These receptors were collected from a man aged 40-55 years with acute or convalescent COVID-19. CDR3s include the opening cysteine and the closing phenylalanine or tryptophan. The order of the fields is D gene, CDR3 length, V gene, J gene, CDR3 protein, CDR3 DNA. The D gene is left open where the match is weak.

>.|14|TRBV24-1|TRBJ2-7
CATSDSGLPYEQYF
TGTGCCACCAGTGACTCGGGACTCCCTTACGAGCAGTACTTC
>TRBD2|15|TRBV9|TRBJ2-2
CASGPRLAEGWELFF
TGTGCCAGCGGACCTCGACTAGCGGAGGGCTGGGAGCTGTTTTTT
>.|11|TRBV2|TRBJ1-1
CASSDRQTAFF
TGTGCCAGCAGTGATCGACAGACGGCTTTCTTT
>TRBD1|16|TRBV24-1|TRBJ1-5
CATSDAGQTSNQPQHF
TGTGCCACCAGTGATGCGGGACAGACGAGCAATCAGCCCCAGCATTTT
>TRBD1|17|TRBV5-4|TRBJ2-3
CASSASGTGGLAASQYF
TGTGCCAGCAGCGCCTCCGGGACAGGGGGTTTAGCGGCGTCGCAGTATTTT
>.|13|TRBV24-1|TRBJ1-2
CATSGWGDYGYTF
TGTGCCACCAGTGGTTGGGGCGACTATGGCTACACCTTC
>.|11|TRBV20-1|TRBJ2-7
CSGGGSYEQYF
TGCAGTGGAGGCGGATCCTACGAGCAGTACTTC
>.|14|TRBV18|TRBJ1-2
CASSPFAGINGYTF
TGTGCCAGCTCACCTTTCGCAGGGATAAATGGCTACACCTTC
>TRBD1|14|TRBV3-1/TRBV3-2|TRBJ1-1
CASSQVAQGSEAFF
TGTGCCAGCAGCCAAGTGGCACAGGGGTCTGAAGCTTTCTTT
>TRBD1|16|TRBV14|TRBJ1-1
CASSSQGAWMNTEAFF
TGTGCCAGCAGCTCACAGGGGGCTTGGATGAACACTGAAGCTTTCTTT
>.|15|TRBV6-2/TRBV6-3|TRBJ2-3
CATSAPGRGTDTQYF
TGTGCCACCAGCGCCCCGGGCCGGGGAACAGATACGCAGTATTTT
>.|15|TRBV7-2|TRBJ2-3
CASSLDGSRTDTQYF
TGTGCCAGCAGCTTAGACGGTTCTCGCACAGATACGCAGTATTTT
>.|15|TRBV9|TRBJ1-4
CASSETGTTNEKLFF
TGTGCCAGCAGTGAGACCGGGACAACTAATGAAAAACTGTTTTTT